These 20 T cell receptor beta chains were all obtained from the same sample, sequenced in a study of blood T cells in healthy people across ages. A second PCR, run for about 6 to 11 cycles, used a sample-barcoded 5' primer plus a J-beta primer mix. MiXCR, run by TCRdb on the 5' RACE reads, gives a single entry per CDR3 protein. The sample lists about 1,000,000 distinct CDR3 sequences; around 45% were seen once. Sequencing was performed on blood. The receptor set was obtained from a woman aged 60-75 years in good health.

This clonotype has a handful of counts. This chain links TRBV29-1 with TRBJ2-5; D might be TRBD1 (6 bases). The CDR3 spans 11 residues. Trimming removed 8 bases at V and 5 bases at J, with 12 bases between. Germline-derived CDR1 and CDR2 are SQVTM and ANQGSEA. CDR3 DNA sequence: TGCAGCTCTACAGGGTTGGAGACCCAGTACTTC. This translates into CSSTGLETQYF.

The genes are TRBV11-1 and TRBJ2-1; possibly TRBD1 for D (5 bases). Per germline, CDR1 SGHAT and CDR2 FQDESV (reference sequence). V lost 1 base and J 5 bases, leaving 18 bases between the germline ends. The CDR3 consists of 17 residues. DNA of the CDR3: TGTGCCAGCAGCTTAGTTAGGGGCGCTGGGGCCAACAATGAGCAGTTCTTC. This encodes CASSLVRGAGANNEQFF.

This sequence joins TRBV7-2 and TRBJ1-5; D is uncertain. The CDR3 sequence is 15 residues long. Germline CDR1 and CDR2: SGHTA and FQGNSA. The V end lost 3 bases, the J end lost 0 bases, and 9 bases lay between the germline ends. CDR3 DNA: TGTGCCAGCAGCTTTTCGGACCTTAGCAATCAGCCCCAGCATTTT. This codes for CASSFSDLSNQPQHF.

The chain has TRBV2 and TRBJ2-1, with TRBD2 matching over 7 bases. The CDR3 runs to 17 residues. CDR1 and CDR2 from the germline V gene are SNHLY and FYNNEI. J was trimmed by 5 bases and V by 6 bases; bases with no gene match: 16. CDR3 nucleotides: TGTGCCAGCAGGACCCAGAGCGGGATAGTAGTTGACAATGAGCAGTTCTTC. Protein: CASRTQSGIVVDNEQFF. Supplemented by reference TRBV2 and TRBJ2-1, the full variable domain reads EPEVTQTPSHQVTQMGQEVILRCVPISNHLYFYWYRQILGQKVEFLVSFYNNEISEKSEIFDDQFSVERPDGSNFTLKIRSTKLEDSAMYFCASRTQSGIVVDNEQFFGPGTRLTVL.

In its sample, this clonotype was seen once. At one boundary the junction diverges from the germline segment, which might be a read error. The DNA for the CDR3 is TGTGCCGGCAGCCGCATAACCGGGACCCAGTACTTC. Protein sequence: CAGSRITGTQYF. V and J are TRBV14 and TRBJ2-5; D is ambiguous. Germline V gene lookup returns CDR1 SGHDN and CDR2 FVKESK. CDR3 length: 12 amino acids.

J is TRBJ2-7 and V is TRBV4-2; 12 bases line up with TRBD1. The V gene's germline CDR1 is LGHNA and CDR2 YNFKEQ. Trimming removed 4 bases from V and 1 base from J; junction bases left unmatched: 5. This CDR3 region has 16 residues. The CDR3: CASSLAGQGASYEQYF. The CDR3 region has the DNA TGTGCCAGCAGCCTCGCGGGACAGGGGGCTTCCTACGAGCAGTACTTC.

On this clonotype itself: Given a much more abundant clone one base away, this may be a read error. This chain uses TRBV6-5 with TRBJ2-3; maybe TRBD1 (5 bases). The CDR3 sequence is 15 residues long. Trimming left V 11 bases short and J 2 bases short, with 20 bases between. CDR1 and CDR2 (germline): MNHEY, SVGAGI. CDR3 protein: CAAKATAGATDTQYF. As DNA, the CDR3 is TGTGCCGCGAAGGCCACCGCTGGGGCCACAGATACGCAGTATTTT.

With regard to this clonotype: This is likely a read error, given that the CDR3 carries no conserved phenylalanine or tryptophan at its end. The CDR3 loop is CASSQTSGAGEQYS. As DNA, the CDR3 is TGTGCCAGCAGCCAGACTAGCGGGGCCGGCGAGCAGTACTCC. The chain couples TRBV7-9 to TRBJ2-7; 11 bases agree with TRBD2. The CDR3 loop spans 14 amino acids. V shed 5 bases and J 6 bases; nucleotides not matched to a gene: 6. Germline CDR1 SEHNR, CDR2 FQNEAQ (reference sequence).

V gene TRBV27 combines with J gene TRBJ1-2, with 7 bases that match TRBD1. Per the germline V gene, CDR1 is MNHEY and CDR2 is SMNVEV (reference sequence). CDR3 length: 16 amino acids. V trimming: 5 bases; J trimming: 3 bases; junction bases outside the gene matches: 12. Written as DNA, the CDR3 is TGTGCCAGCAGTCCACCTCTGGGCAGGGGGGACTATGGCTACACCTTC. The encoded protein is CASSPPLGRGDYGYTF.

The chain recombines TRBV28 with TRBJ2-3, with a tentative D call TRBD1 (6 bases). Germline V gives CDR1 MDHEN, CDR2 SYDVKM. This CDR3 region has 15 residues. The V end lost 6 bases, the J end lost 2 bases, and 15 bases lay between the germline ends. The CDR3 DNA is TGTGCCAGCAGACTAGGGGGACATTCCACAGATACGCAGTATTTT. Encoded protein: CASRLGGHSTDTQYF. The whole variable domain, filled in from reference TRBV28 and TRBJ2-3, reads DVKVTQSSRYLVKRTGEKVFLECVQDMDHENMFWYRQDPGLGLRLIYFSYDVKMKEKGDIPEGYSVSREKKERFSLILESASTNQTSMYLCASRLGGHSTDTQYFGPGTRLTVL.

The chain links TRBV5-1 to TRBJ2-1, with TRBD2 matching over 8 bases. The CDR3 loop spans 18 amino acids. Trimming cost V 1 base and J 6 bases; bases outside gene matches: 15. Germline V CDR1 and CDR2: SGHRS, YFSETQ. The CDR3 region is CASSLLFSGKNLANEQFF. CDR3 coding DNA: TGCGCCAGCAGCTTGCTTTTTAGCGGGAAAAATTTAGCCAATGAGCAGTTCTTC.

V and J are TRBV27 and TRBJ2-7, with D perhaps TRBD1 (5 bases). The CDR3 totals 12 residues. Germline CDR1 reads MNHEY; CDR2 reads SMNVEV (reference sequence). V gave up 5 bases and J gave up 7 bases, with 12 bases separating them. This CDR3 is CASSPGKNEQYF. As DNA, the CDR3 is TGTGCCAGCAGTCCAGGGAAAAATGAGCAGTACTTC.

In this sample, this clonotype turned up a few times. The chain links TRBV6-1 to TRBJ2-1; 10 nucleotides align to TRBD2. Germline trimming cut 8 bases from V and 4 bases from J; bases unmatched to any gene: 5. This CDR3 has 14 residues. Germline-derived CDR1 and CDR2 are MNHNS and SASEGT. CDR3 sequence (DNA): TGTGCCAGCCGGACTAGCGGTGGATACAATGAGCAGTTCTTC. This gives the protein CASRTSGGYNEQFF.

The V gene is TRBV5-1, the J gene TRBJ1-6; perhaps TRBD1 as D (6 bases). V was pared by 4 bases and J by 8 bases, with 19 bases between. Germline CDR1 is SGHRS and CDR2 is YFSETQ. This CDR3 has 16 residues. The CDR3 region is CASSGTGTTGDSPLHF. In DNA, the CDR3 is TGCGCCAGCAGCGGAACCGGGACAACCGGCGATTCACCCCTCCACTTT.

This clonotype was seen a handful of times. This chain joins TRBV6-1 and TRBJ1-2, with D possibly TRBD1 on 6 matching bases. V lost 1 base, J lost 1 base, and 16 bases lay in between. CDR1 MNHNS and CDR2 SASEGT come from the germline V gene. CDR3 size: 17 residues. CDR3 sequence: CASSEDRGQALNYGYTF. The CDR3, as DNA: TGTGCCAGCAGTGAAGACCGGGGACAAGCCCTTAACTATGGCTACACCTTC.

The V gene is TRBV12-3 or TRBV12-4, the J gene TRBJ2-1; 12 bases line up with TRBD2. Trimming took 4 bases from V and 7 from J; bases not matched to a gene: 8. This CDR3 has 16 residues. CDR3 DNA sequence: TGTGCCAGCAGTTCGCCGACTAGCGGGAGCCGGAATGAGCAGTTCTTC. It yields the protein CASSSPTSGSRNEQFF.

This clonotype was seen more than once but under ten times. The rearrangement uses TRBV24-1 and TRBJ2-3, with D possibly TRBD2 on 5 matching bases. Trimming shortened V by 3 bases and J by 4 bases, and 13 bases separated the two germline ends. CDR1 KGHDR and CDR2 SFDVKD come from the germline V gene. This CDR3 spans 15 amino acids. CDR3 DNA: TGTGCCACCAGTGATCCTAGGACTTTGTCAGATACGCAGTATTTT. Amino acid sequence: CATSDPRTLSDTQYF.

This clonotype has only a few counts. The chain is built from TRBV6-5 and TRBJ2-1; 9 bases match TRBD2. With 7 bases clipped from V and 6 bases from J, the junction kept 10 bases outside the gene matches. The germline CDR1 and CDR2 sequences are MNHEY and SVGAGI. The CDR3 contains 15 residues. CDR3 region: CASNAQAGGSNEQFF. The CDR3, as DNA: TGTGCCAGCAATGCTCAAGCGGGGGGATCCAATGAGCAGTTCTTC.

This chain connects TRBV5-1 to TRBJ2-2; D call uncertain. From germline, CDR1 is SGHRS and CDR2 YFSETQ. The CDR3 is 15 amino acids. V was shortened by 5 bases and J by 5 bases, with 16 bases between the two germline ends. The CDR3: CASRGSYASTGELFF. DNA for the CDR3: TGCGCCAGCAGGGGCAGCTACGCGTCTACCGGGGAGCTGTTTTTT.

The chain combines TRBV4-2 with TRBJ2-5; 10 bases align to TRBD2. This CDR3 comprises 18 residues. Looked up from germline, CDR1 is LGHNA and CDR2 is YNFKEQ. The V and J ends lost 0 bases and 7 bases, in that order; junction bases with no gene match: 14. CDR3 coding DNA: TGTGCCAGCAGCCAAGATGGATCCGGGACTAGCGTACCAACGACCCAGTACTTC. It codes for CASSQDGSGTSVPTTQYF.